Following are 23 T cell receptor beta chains from one sample sequenced in a study of CD8 T cells in ankylosing spondylitis. TCRdb re-called the 5' RACE reads through MiXCR, storing one row per CDR3 protein. The table lists approximately 210,000 distinct CDR3 sequences, 9.5% to 15% of them singletons. The sample comprised blood, either unsorted or a sorted T cell fraction (not recorded which). The receptor source for this set is a male donor with ankylosing spondylitis or in good health (not recorded which).

This clonotype was picked up many times. This chain links TRBV12-3 or TRBV12-4 with TRBJ2-5; TRBD1 agrees at 8 bases. The V segment lost 4 bases and the J segment 5 bases; nucleotides outside the gene matches: 6. The CDR3 extends over 14 amino acids. The CDR3 DNA reads as TGTGCCAGCAGTTCCCGGACAGGGAGGGAGACCCAGTACTTC. Encoded protein: CASSSRTGRETQYF.

This clonotype occurred a few times. The genes are TRBV4-1 and TRBJ2-7; D call uncertain. Germline assignment: CDR1 MGHRA and CDR2 YSYEKL. V lost 1 base to trimming and J lost 2 bases, with 9 bases between them. CDR3 length: 14 residues. CDR3 nucleotides: TGCGCCAGCAGCCAAGCAGCATGGACCTACGAGCAGTACTTC. Translated, it gives CASSQAAWTYEQYF.

V usage is TRBV27 and J usage is TRBJ2-7, with 8 bases matching TRBD1. Germline V gives CDR1 MNHEY, CDR2 SMNVEV (reference sequence). The CDR3 sequence is 16 residues long. Trimming took 4 bases from V and 4 from J; bases not matched to a gene: 12. CDR3 amino acids: CASSSTSTGVWYEQYF. CDR3 coding DNA: TGTGCCAGCAGTTCCACCTCGACAGGGGTTTGGTACGAGCAGTACTTC.

This clonotype was seen only a few times. This chain uses TRBV12-3 or TRBV12-4 with TRBJ2-5, with a weak D call TRBD2 (6 bases). The length of the CDR3 is 15 residues. Between the trimmed V and J ends, which lost 5 bases and 5 bases, there was a span of 18 bases. This CDR3 reads CASSAPSSVGETQYF. The CDR3 DNA sequence: TGTGCCAGCAGTGCGCCCTCTAGCGTTGGGGAGACCCAGTACTTC.

This chain links TRBV24-1 with TRBJ2-2; 7 bases agree with TRBD2. CDR3 size: 17 residues. Unmatched junction bases numbered 9, after V lost 4 bases and J lost 2 bases. Germline values: CDR1 KGHDR, CDR2 SFDVKD. The CDR3, as DNA: TGTGCCACCAGTGACTCACCTAGCGGCTATAACACCGGGGAGCTGTTTTTT. Its protein product is CATSDSPSGYNTGELFF.

This clonotype was counted a few times. The rearrangement links TRBV7-2 to TRBJ1-6; no definite D call. V was clipped by 2 bases and J by 10 bases, with 9 bases between them. The CDR3 loop spans 13 amino acids. In germline, CDR1 is SGHTA, CDR2 FQGNSA. The CDR3 is CASSLWGGSPLHF. DNA for the CDR3: TGTGCCAGCAGCTTATGGGGAGGGTCACCCCTCCACTTT. The full variable domain, with the rest looked up from reference TRBV7-2 and TRBJ1-6, is GAGVSQSPSNKVTEKGKDVELRCDPISGHTALYWYRQSLGQGLEFLIYFQGNSAPDKSGLPSDRFSAERTGGSVSTLTIQRTQQEDSAVYLCASSLWGGSPLHFGNGTRLTVT.

This chain connects TRBV20-1 to TRBJ2-1; 9 bases match TRBD2. J lost 8 bases, V lost 0 bases, and 8 bases had no gene match. The CDR3 spans 15 residues. Germline lookup yields CDR1 DFQATT and CDR2 SNEGSKA (reference sequence). The CDR3 nucleotides are TGCAGTGCTAGAGATCACGAGGCGGGGGGGGATGAGCAGTTCTTC. Residues: CSARDHEAGGDEQFF.

J is TRBJ2-1 and V is TRBV3-1; possible D gene TRBD2, 5 bases. The CDR3 extends over 15 amino acids. Looked up from germline, CDR1 is LGHDT and CDR2 is YNNKEL (reference sequence). V was cut by 0 bases and J by 8 bases, with 14 bases left in between. The DNA for the CDR3 is TGTGCCAGCAGCCAAGATACCCGGGATTGGGATGAGCAGTTCTTC. This codes for CASSQDTRDWDEQFF.

This rearrangement joins TRBV18 to TRBJ2-3; D gene uncertain. Germline V gives CDR1 KGHSH, CDR2 LQKENI. V was trimmed by 0 bases and J by 4 bases, leaving 14 bases between them. This CDR3 has 16 residues. The CDR3 coding sequence is TGTGCCAGCTCACCACCTGACCAACGCGCCGCAGATACGCAGTATTTT. Translation: CASSPPDQRAADTQYF.

This chain connects TRBV20-1 to TRBJ1-6; D remains ambiguous. CDR1 is DFQATT, CDR2 SNEGSKA, per germline (reference sequence). There are 14 residues in the CDR3. V was shortened by 3 bases and J by 7 bases, with 13 bases between the two germline ends. As DNA, the CDR3 is TGCAGTGCTAGCCCCCGGTCCCTAAATTCACCCCTCCACTTT. This gives the protein CSASPRSLNSPLHF.

This clonotype showed up just a few times. The chain carries TRBV7-9 and TRBJ2-7; D remains ambiguous. With 5 bases removed from V and 5 bases from J, the gap between germline ends came to 10 bases. The CDR3 spans 12 residues. Per germline, CDR1 SEHNR and CDR2 FQNEAQ (reference sequence). CDR3 amino acids: CASSPLPDEQYF. CDR3 sequence (DNA): TGTGCCAGCAGCCCCTTGCCCGACGAGCAGTACTTC.

This clonotype was picked up a small number of times. The chain couples TRBV29-1 to TRBJ2-3, with D unresolved. The CDR3 extends over 11 amino acids. V lost 7 bases and J lost 3, with 8 bases in between. CDR1 and CDR2 from the germline V gene are SQVTM and ANQGSEA. CDR3 residues: CSGEGTDTQYF. CDR3 in DNA: TGCAGCGGGGAAGGGACAGATACGCAGTATTTT.

The gene calls are TRBV12-1 and TRBJ2-7; the D call TRBD1 from the table was never checked on the DNA. TRBV12-1 corresponds to a pseudogene. The CDR3 length is 16 residues. CDR3 DNA sequence: TGTGCCAGCAGCTTAGGGACAGGGAGGGACTCCTACGAGCAGTACTTC. Translation: CASSLGTGRDSYEQYF.

This clonotype was observed a few times. The J gene is TRBJ1-2, the V gene TRBV29-1; D ambiguous. Trimming cost V 7 bases and J 5 bases, with 17 bases left between them. The CDR3 extends over 13 amino acids. Per the germline V gene, CDR1 is SQVTM and CDR2 is ANQGSEA. DNA of the CDR3: TGCAGCGACTACCGGAGACGAGGGTATGGCTACACCTTC. Translating it yields CSDYRRRGYGYTF.

This clonotype was seen repeatedly, ten times or more. The chain combines TRBV7-9 with TRBJ1-2, with D perhaps matching TRBD1 (5 bases). V lost 6 bases to trimming and J lost 7 bases, with 24 bases between them. The CDR3 is 16 amino acids. Germline-derived CDR1 and CDR2 are SEHNR and FQNEAQ (reference sequence). In DNA form, the CDR3 reads TGTGCCAGCAGGCCTTCCTTGACGACAGACGGGGGTGGCTACACCTTC. It translates to CASRPSLTTDGGGYTF.

This clonotype was found many times. The genes are TRBV4-2 and TRBJ1-5, with TRBD1 as a possible D gene (5 bases). CDR1 is LGHNA, CDR2 YNFKEQ, per germline. The length of the CDR3 is 18 residues. The V end was cut by 1 base, the J end by 3 bases, with 19 bases between. In DNA, the CDR3 is TGTGCCAGCAGCCAAGTAGGGGCGCAGGGAAGCTTCAATCAGCCCCAGCATTTT. It encodes CASSQVGAQGSFNQPQHF.

The CDR3 spells CASRWVPLYEQYF. In nucleotides, the CDR3 is TGTGCCAGCAGATGGGTCCCCCTCTACGAGCAGTACTTC. V usage is TRBV2 and J usage is TRBJ2-7; no firm D call. CDR1 is SNHLY, CDR2 FYNNEI, per germline. The V and J ends lost 6 bases and 3 bases respectively, with 12 bases between them. CDR3 length: 13 residues. The complete variable domain, with remaining parts taken from reference TRBV2 and TRBJ2-7, reads EPEVTQTPSHQVTQMGQEVILRCVPISNHLYFYWYRQILGQKVEFLVSFYNNEISEKSEIFDDQFSVERPDGSNFTLKIRSTKLEDSAMYFCASRWVPLYEQYFGPGTRLTVT.

Only a few counts were recorded for this clonotype. The V and J genes are TRBV2 and TRBJ1-1, with D tentatively TRBD1 (6 bases). The CDR3 contains 14 residues. Trimming removed 7 bases at V and 1 base at J, with 13 bases between. Germline assignment: CDR1 SNHLY and CDR2 FYNNEI. The CDR3 is CASTLGAGNTEAFF. The CDR3 nucleotides are TGTGCCAGCACCCTGGGGGCAGGGAACACTGAAGCTTTCTTT.

This clonotype was counted at least ten times. This sequence joins TRBV4-1 and TRBJ2-1; TRBD2 matches at 7 bases. The CDR3 loop spans 16 amino acids. The germline V gene encodes CDR1 MGHRA and CDR2 YSYEKL. The junction had 5 bases not matched to a gene; V was cut back by 0 bases and J by 3 bases. The DNA for the CDR3 is TGCGCCAGCAGCCAAGATCCGGCTAGCGGCTACAATGAGCAGTTCTTC. It specifies CASSQDPASGYNEQFF.

This clonotype was observed at least ten times. The junction differs from germline at one of its ends, possibly a read error. J is TRBJ2-7 and V is TRBV29-1; D may be TRBD2 (5 bases). The CDR3 runs 12 residues. Germline CDR1 SQVTM, CDR2 ANQGSEA. As DNA, the CDR3 is TGTCCGAGGGTCGCGAACTACGTGGAGCAGTACTTC. This sequence encodes CPRVANYVEQYF.

V is TRBV3-1 and J is TRBJ2-3; D is undetermined. The CDR3 is 13 residues long. Trimming pared 2 bases from V and 2 bases from J, leaving 5 bases between. CDR1 is LGHDT, CDR2 YNNKEL, per germline (reference sequence). The CDR3 bases are TGTGCCAGCAGCCAATTAATCACAGATACGCAGTATTTT. Its protein product is CASSQLITDTQYF.

This clonotype was detected a few times. The J gene is TRBJ2-7, the V gene TRBV20-1; 11 bases fit TRBD2. V gave up 4 bases and J gave up 3 bases; unmatched junction bases: 20. Germline V gene lookup returns CDR1 DFQATT and CDR2 SNEGSKA (reference sequence). The CDR3 extends over 19 amino acids. The DNA of the CDR3 is TGCAGTGCTACCCTAAGCCCGACTAGCGGGGTACAAAGGCTCTACGAGCAGTACTTC. It codes for CSATLSPTSGVQRLYEQYF.

The CDR3 protein is CASSPGPFYNEQFF. The DNA of the CDR3 is TGTGCCAGCTCACCTGGACCATTTTACAATGAGCAGTTCTTC. The chain couples TRBV18 to TRBJ2-1; no firm D call. The CDR3 runs to 14 residues. Germline loops: CDR1 KGHSH, CDR2 LQKENI. Trimming left V 3 bases short and J 4 bases short, with 10 bases between.